These T cell receptor beta chains were read from a single sample in a study of cytomegalovirus exposure and HLA in healthy donors. Data came from immunoSEQ multiplex PCR; TCRdb stores just in-frame clones and leaves some out. Its table lists some 120,000 clones. The sequenced material came from PBMCs. The receptors derive from a middle-aged man in good health and CMV-seropositive. Each CDR3 is given with its conserved first and last residue.

j_call	v_call	cdr3_aa
TRBJ2-1	TRBV28	CASSLNFRASGNNEQFF
.	TRBV25-1	CASSTGVLTYEQYF
TRBJ1-1	TRBV23-1	CASSQAPGQGNNTEAFF
TRBJ2-7	TRBV7-2	CASSLGEYSYEQYF
TRBJ2-1	TRBV9	CASRTGTSAVDEQFF
TRBJ2-1	TRBV10-1	CASSESTPGLSQQFF
TRBJ2-7	TRBV6-5	CASSFISTGDYEQYF
TRBJ1-1	TRBV10-3	CAISELRDRGYTEAFF
TRBJ1-5	TRBV9	CASSPGDRENQPQHF
TRBJ1-1	TRBV11-3	CASSLATGSEAFF
TRBJ2-5	TRBV23-1	CASSQVLADRGGETQYF
TRBJ2-2	TRBV28	CASTPLGAGNTGELFF
.	TRBV6-5	CASSRVGQSIYEQYF
TRBJ2-7	TRBV15	CATSRDLKTSGRIYEQYF
TRBJ1-6	TRBV19	CASRQGFDSPLHF
TRBJ1-1	TRBV5-8	CASSSGTGGTEAFF
TRBJ2-5	TRBV9	CASSARAASGSETQYF
TRBJ2-1	TRBV6-5	CASSRGAGLNEQFF
TRBJ2-3	TRBV9	CASSGLAGRLDTQYF
TRBJ2-3	TRBV20-1	CSARRADTQYF
TRBJ2-7	TRBV27	CASSYSGSGSYEQYF
TRBJ2-3	TRBV5-4	CASSSKLAGGSLVGTDTQYF
TRBJ1-5	TRBV27	CASSFTGGSNQPQHF
TRBJ2-3	TRBV7-2	CASSRGLASTDTQYF
TRBJ2-5	TRBV9	CASSVGTAAQETQYF
TRBJ2-2	TRBV2	CASNRQTSGRVGELFF
TRBJ2-1	TRBV28	CATRGSSYNEQFF
TRBJ2-7	TRBV6-5	CASRGQGSSYEQYF
TRBJ2-1	TRBV11-3	CASSLGQGEKNEQFF
TRBJ2-7	TRBV5-1	CASSSTIQGGPNEQYF
TRBJ2-7	TRBV15	CATSRDPGQGSSYEQYF